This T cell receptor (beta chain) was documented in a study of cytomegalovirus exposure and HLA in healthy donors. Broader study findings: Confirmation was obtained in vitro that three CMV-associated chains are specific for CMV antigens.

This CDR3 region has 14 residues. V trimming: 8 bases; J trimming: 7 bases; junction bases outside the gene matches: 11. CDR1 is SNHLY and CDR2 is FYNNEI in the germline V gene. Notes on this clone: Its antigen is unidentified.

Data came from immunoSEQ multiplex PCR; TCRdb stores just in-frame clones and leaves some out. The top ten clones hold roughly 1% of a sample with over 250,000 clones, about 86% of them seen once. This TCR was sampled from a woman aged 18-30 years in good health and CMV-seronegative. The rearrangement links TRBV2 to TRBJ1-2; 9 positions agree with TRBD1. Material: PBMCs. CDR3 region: CASFELGQGSGYTF. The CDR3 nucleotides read TGTGCCAGCTTCGAACTGGGACAGGGCAGTGGCTACACCTTC.